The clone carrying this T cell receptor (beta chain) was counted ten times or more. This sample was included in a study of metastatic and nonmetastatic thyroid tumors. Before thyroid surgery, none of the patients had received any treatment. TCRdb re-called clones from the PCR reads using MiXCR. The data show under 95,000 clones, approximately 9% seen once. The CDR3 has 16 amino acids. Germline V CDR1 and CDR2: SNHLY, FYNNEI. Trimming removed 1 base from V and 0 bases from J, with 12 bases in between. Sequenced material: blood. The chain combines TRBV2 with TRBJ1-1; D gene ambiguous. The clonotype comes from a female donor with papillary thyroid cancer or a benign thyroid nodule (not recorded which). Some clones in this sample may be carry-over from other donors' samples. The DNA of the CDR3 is TGTGCCAGCAGTGAAGGCATCGGGAGGCTGAACACTGAAGCTTTCTTT. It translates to CASSEGIGRLNTEAFF. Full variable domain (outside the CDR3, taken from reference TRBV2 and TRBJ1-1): EPEVTQTPSHQVTQMGQEVILRCVPISNHLYFYWYRQILGQKVEFLVSFYNNEISEKSEIFDDQFSVERPDGSNFTLKIRSTKLEDSAMYFCASSEGIGRLNTEAFFGQGTRLTVV.